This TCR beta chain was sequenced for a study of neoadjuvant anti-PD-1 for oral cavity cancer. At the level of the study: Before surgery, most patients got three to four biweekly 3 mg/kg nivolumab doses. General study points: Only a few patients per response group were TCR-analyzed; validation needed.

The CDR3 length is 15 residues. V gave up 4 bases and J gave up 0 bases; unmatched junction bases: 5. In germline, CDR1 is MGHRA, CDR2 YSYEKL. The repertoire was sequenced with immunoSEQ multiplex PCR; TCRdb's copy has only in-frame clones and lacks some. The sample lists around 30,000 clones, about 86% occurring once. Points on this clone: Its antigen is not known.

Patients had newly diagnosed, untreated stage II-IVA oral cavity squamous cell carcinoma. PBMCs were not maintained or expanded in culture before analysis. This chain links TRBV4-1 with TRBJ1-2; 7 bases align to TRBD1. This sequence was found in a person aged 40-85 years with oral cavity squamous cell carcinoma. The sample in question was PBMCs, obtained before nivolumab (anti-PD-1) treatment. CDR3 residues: CASSPEGGANYGYTF. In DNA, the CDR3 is TGCGCCAGCAGCCCAGAAGGGGGCGCTAACTATGGCTACACCTTC.